This T cell receptor (beta chain) was profiled in a study of human T cells and chemical hapten exposure (dated by TCRdb to the early 2020s). Broadly, across the study: For sensitization, 2% DPC in acetone was applied to a 2 cm by 2 cm area of upper inner arm skin. Alopecia areata with under or over 50% scalp involvement, alopecia totalis and alopecia universalis were represented in the patient cohort, which was mostly female. Peripheral blood TCR repertoire changes were tracked in vivo in alopecia patients during primary and secondary sensitization to the hapten diphenylcyclopropenone (DPC). Blood samples were taken from patients before sensitization (week 0) and at 2, 6 and about 24 weeks after DPC sensitization. Patch tests used Finn chambers with 0.01% DPC on the upper back, scored after 6 days by International Contact Dermatitis Research Group standards. Libraries were combined into a pool for sequencing, and differences in TCR yield between samples came mainly from small differences in library volumes within the pool. For TCR sequencing, blood came from about 28 alopecia patients at anywhere from one to four time points (pre-sensitization, 2, 6 and 24 weeks). Throughout the study period of 20 to 30 weeks, patients also received therapeutic DPC doses to the scalp every week. Overall results and qualifications from the work: Expanded TCRs formed significantly more large CDR3 similarity clusters than pre-sensitization or healthy control sets, consistent with antigen-driven responses. Repeated subsampling changed both the strength of the expansion versus patch-test correlation and the threshold at which the correlation became significant. Alopecia, a presumed autoimmune disease, was present in all patients, so the immune response of the patients might differ from that of healthy individuals. DPC sensitization did not change how many TCRs were above 1 in 1000 frequency, and no evidence was found of alterations in global repertoire structure. A positive correlation was found between the number of PT1 expanded TCRs and patch test score, with significance reached at thresholds 8, 16 and 32 but not 4.

Receptors were amplified or captured by RACE. These reads were obtained on a NextSeq 500. During library preparation, unique molecular identifiers were attached to individual cDNA molecules so that TCRs could be counted in a quantitative, reproducible way. Both TCR alpha and TCR beta chains were sequenced from each blood RNA sample. Processing in the source paper ran as follows. The median number of TCRs per sample was some 100,000, ranging from roughly 20,000 to 700,000. The Decombinator software suite was used to annotate V, J and CDR3 in the TCR reads. To make PS versus PT1 abundance plots, every sample was subsampled to the same number of TCRs (28,000). Expanded TCRs were defined as absent before sensitization and observed at least eight times at the 2-week time point. Clones were called with MiXCR by TCRdb after fastp trimmed the public reads at Q25, and only in-frame beta chains were retained. All rows with the same CDR3 protein become a single entry with the most common DNA and genes. The authors' filters were not applied to this entry. This sample holds 350,000 to 450,000 distinct CDR3 sequences; approximately 5% were observed only once. The top ten clones comprise 2.5% to 3% of the sample.

CDR1 and CDR2 are read off the germline V gene as KGHSH and LQKENI. From the cysteine through the phenylalanine, the CDR3 covers 14 amino acids. This entry keeps only the CDR3 DNA: 42 bases, framed from base 1. V sheds 3 bases and J sheds 2 bases, leaving 10 bases between their ends. Explained via the paper, the time point label denotes: pre-sensitization, week 0. The label giving this sample's treatment or condition can be read as: therapeutic diphenylcyclopropenone sensitization with weekly scalp DPC. At each patch-test visit, blood was drawn before the patch test was applied. Patients were considered eligible if aged 18 to 70, diagnosed with alopecia and deemed suitable for DPC therapy, and patients were excluded if pregnant. Total RNA was extracted from unfractionated whole blood that had been collected in Tempus Blood RNA tubes. This clonotype was detected a few times. There is no known antigen for this receptor. No per-base quality is available; no much larger clone lies one base away.

The clonotype comes from a woman between 45 and 60 years old with alopecia areata. Some clones in this sample may be carry-over from other donors' samples. Sequenced material: whole blood, taken in connection with sensitization to the hapten diphenylcyclopropenone (DPC). The chain is made from TRBV18 and TRBJ1-1; matching of 5 bases hints at TRBD1 as the D gene. The CDR3 protein sequence reads: CASSPNQGNTEAFF. The sequenced DNA: TGTGCCAGCTCACCGAACCAGGGTAACACTGAAGCTTTCTTT.